These T cell receptor beta chains were read from a single sample in a study of cytomegalovirus exposure and HLA in healthy donors. The method was immunoSEQ multiplex PCR; TCRdb's version includes in-frame clones alone and lacks a portion of them. The repertoire holds about 120,000 clones, with more than 55% as singletons. Sequencing was done on a sample of PBMCs. These receptors were obtained from a man between 18 and 29 years old in good health and CMV-seronegative. The CDR3 runs from the conserved cysteine through the conserved F or W. The order of the fields is clone size, D gene, J gene, V gene, CDR3 DNA, CDR3 protein. A D gene is named only where the DNA matches it firmly. Part of the rows lack a size; the others show once, few, many or a class for expanded clones.

>-|TRBD1|TRBJ2-1|TRBV28
TGTGCCAGCAGTTGGGTCACCGGGACAGGGGGCTTTGAGCAGTTCTTC
CASSWVTGTGGFEQFF
>-|-|TRBJ2-7|TRBV2
TGTGCCAGCCGAGTACGGGTTAGCTCCTACGAGCAGTACTTC
CASRVRVSSYEQYF
>-|-|TRBJ1-4|TRBV18
TGTGCCAGCTCACCAGACGGGGTCCTCCATGAAAAACTGTTTTTT
CASSPDGVLHEKLFF
>-|TRBD1|TRBJ2-7|TRBV15
TGTGCCACCAGCAGAGTAGTGGGTTCGCGACAGGGAAGTAGCGAGCAGTACTTC
CATSRVVGSRQGSSEQYF
>-|TRBD2|TRBJ2-7|TRBV28
TGTGCCAGCAGTTTACCACTAGCGGGAGAATACGAGCAGTACTTC
CASSLPLAGEYEQYF
>-|-|TRBJ1-3|TRBV30
TGTGCCTCGAAACCTACAGGAGCCAGAGGAAACACCATATATTTT
CASKPTGARGNTIYF
>-|TRBD1|TRBJ2-3|TRBV30
TGTGCCTGGGAACAGGGGACGGCTACGCAGTATTTT
CAWEQGTATQYF
>-|TRBD1|TRBJ1-1|TRBV27
TGTGCCAGCAGTTTCAGGGGGCTGGGCGACACTGAAGCTTTCTTT
CASSFRGLGDTEAFF
>once|TRBD1|TRBJ1-1|TRBV9
TGTGCCAGCAGCCCTAACCTCGAGACAGGGGGACCGAACACTGAAGCTTTCTTT
CASSPNLETGGPNTEAFF
>-|TRBD1|TRBJ1-4|TRBV27
TGTGCCAGCAGCGCCGACAGGGGTAATGAAAAACTGTTTTTT
CASSADRGNEKLFF
>-|TRBD2|TRBJ2-1|TRBV5-1
TGCGCCAGCAGCCAACAAGTACCGGGACTAGGGGTCCATGAGCAGTTCTTC
CASSQQVPGLGVHEQFF
>-|-|TRBJ1-5|TRBV19
TGTGCCAGTAGTCCCTCCCCGTTAGATGGTTCGGGCAATCAGCCCCAGCATTTT
CASSPSPLDGSGNQPQHF
>-|TRBD2|TRBJ2-1|TRBV5-1
TGCGCCAGCAGCGCTAGCGGGAGTGGTGGCAATGAGCAGTTCTTC
CASSASGSGGNEQFF
>-|-|TRBJ1-1|TRBV6-5
TGTGCCAGCAGCCCCACAGACAACCTGAACACTGAAGCTTTCTTT
CASSPTDNLNTEAFF
>-|-|TRBJ2-6|TRBV7-9
TGTGCCAGCGGAGACGGTTTCTCTGGGGCCAACGTCCTGACTTTC
CASGDGFSGANVLTF
>few|TRBD1|TRBJ1-4|TRBV9
TGTGCCAGCAGCTCGTGGACAGGGGTAAACGAAAAACTGTTTTTT
CASSSWTGVNEKLFF
>-|-|TRBJ1-2|TRBV6-5
TGTGCCAGCAGTTACTCGTCGCAGGGAATGGCCGGCTACACCTTC
CASSYSSQGMAGYTF
>-|TRBD2|TRBJ2-1|TRBV10-1
TGCGCCAGCAGTGATGTTAGCGGGAGCTCCTACAATGAGCAGTTCTTC
CASSDVSGSSYNEQFF
>-|-|TRBJ2-6|TRBV29-1
TGCAGCGTTGAAACCCGCAGCTCTGGGGCCAACGTCCTGACTTTC
CSVETRSSGANVLTF
>-|-|TRBJ2-5|TRBV7-9
TGTGCCAGCAGCGTACCACGTGCGGTGGCGGAGACCCAGTACTTC
CASSVPRAVAETQYF
>-|-|TRBJ1-5|TRBV27
TGTGCCAGCAGTTTCCTGCCTCCGGGGAGCAATCAGCCCCAGCATTTT
CASSFLPPGSNQPQHF
>-|TRBD1|TRBJ2-7|TRBV19
TGTGCCAGTAGTATTTGGACAGGGACCTCCTACGAGCAGTACTTC
CASSIWTGTSYEQYF
>-|-|TRBJ2-3|TRBV4-2
TGTGCCAGCAGCCAAGCGGACTTCACAGATACGCAGTATTTT
CASSQADFTDTQYF
>-|-|TRBJ2-7|TRBV6-1
TGTGCCAGCAGTGAACCCGCGACCTACGAGCAGTACTTC
CASSEPATYEQYF
>-|-|TRBJ1-4|TRBV5-8
TGTGCCAGCAGCCTAACCTGGGGGCGAGGGATTAATGAAAAACTGTTTTTT
CASSLTWGRGINEKLFF
>-|TRBD2|TRBJ2-3|TRBV4-2
TGTGCCAGCAGCCAGGGAGCGGGATTATTGGATACGCAGTATTTT
CASSQGAGLLDTQYF
>once|TRBD1|TRBJ1-1|TRBV5-1
TGCGCCAGCAGCTCCCTGGGGGGACAGGGAAACACTGAAGCTTTCTTT
CASSSLGGQGNTEAFF
>-|-|TRBJ1-4|TRBV18
TGTGCCAGCTCACCCTACTCTGTTGCAACTAATGAAAAACTGTTTTTT
CASSPYSVATNEKLFF
>once|-|TRBJ2-3|TRBV10-3
TGTGCCATCAGTGAACGGGAAGGAAGCACAGATACGCAGTATTTT
CAISEREGSTDTQYF
>-|-|TRBJ2-7|TRBV4-3
TGCGCCAGCAGCCAACGCAGGACAATTTCCTACGAGCAGTACTTC
CASSQRRTISYEQYF
>few|-|TRBJ1-2|TRBV6-5
TGTGCCAGCAGTCCGACAGGTTATGGCTACACCTTC
CASSPTGYGYTF
>-|-|TRBJ1-1|TRBV2
TGTGCCAGCAGTTATGAGGGGGAGACCACTGAAGCTTTCTTT
CASSYEGETTEAFF
>-|-|TRBJ2-2|TRBV9
TGTGCCAGCAGCGCCTGGAGAAGCCAAGCGAACACCGGGGAGCTGTTTTTT
CASSAWRSQANTGELFF
>-|TRBD2|TRBJ2-7|TRBV11-2
TGTGCCAGCAGCTTCAGCGGGGGGAGCTCCTACGAGCAGTACTTC
CASSFSGGSSYEQYF
>-|TRBD2|TRBJ2-5|TRBV11-2
TGTGCCAGCAGCCCCCGGACTAGCGGGGGGGCTAAAGAGACCCAGTACTTC
CASSPRTSGGAKETQYF
>-|-|TRBJ2-7|TRBV6-5
TGTGCCAGCAGTTCCGTTTACGAGCAGTACTTC
CASSSVYEQYF
>-|TRBD1|TRBJ2-4|TRBV2
TGTGCCAGCAGCATAATGGGACAGGGAGTAAACATTCAGTACTTC
CASSIMGQGVNIQYF
>-|TRBD1|TRBJ1-1|TRBV5-1
TGCGCCAGCAGCAAGACAACAGGGGTGAACACTGAAGCTTTCTTT
CASSKTTGVNTEAFF
>-|TRBD2|TRBJ2-1|TRBV7-2
TGTGCCAGCAGCTTAGCCCAGGGCGGGAGCTATGAGCAGTTCTTC
CASSLAQGGSYEQFF
>-|-|TRBJ2-3|TRBV5-4
TGTGCCAGCAGCTTGACAGGGAGCACAGATACGCAGTATTTT
CASSLTGSTDTQYF
>-|-|TRBJ1-2|TRBV19
TGTGCCAGTAGTATAGCCGGCAGGGACTATGGCTACACCTTC
CASSIAGRDYGYTF
>-|-|TRBJ2-3|TRBV1
TGCACCAGCAGCCGGTGGGGGGCAGATACGCAGTATTTT
CTSSRWGADTQYF
>-|-|TRBJ2-2|TRBV27
TGTGCCAGCAGTTTCAGGTCCGGGGAGCTGTTTTTT
CASSFRSGELFF
>-|TRBD2|TRBJ2-1|TRBV7-8
TGTGCCAGCAGCCTCCGGGTCTCCGGGGGGAACAATGAGCAGTTCTTC
CASSLRVSGGNNEQFF
>-|-|TRBJ2-5|TRBV19
TGTGCCAGTAGTATTGACAGTCAAGAGACCCAGTACTTC
CASSIDSQETQYF
>-|-|TRBJ2-5|TRBV6-5
TGTGCCAGCACCGGGAAAGAGACCCAGTACTTC
CASTGKETQYF
>-|-|TRBJ1-1|TRBV13
TGTGCCAGCAGCACCTTCTATCAGGGGAGGAACACTGAAGCTTTCTTT
CASSTFYQGRNTEAFF
>-|-|TRBJ1-5|TRBV6-5
TGTGCCAGCAGTTATCATAGATATCAGCCCCAGCATTTT
CASSYHRYQPQHF
>-|TRBD1|TRBJ1-1|TRBV5-6
TGTGCCAGCAGCTGGCAGACAGGGGCCCGGAACACTGAAGCTTTTTTT
CASSWQTGARNTEAFF
>-|TRBD1|TRBJ1-5|TRBV5-6
TGTGCCAGCAGCCCCCGGGACAGGCATCAGCCCCAGCATTTT
CASSPRDRHQPQHF
>few|-|TRBJ1-1|TRBV6-6
TGTGCCAGCAGTGCGGGGGGCGGGACTGAAGCTTTCTTT
CASSAGGGTEAFF
>-|TRBD1|TRBJ1-5|TRBV11-2
TGTGCCAGCAGCCCTGACAGGGATAGCAATCAGCCCCAGCATTTT
CASSPDRDSNQPQHF
>few|-|TRBJ1-4|TRBV7-9
TGTTCCAGCAGCTTAACCCTGGACGGGGAGTGGGAAAAACTGTTTTTT
CSSSLTLDGEWEKLFF
>-|TRBD1|TRBJ1-2|TRBV19
TGTGCCAGTAGTCGGGACAGCTCCTATGGCTACACCTTC
CASSRDSSYGYTF
>-|-|TRBJ1-2|TRBV10-3
TGTGCCATCAGTGAGTCCCAGGGGACTAACTATGGCTACACCTTC
CAISESQGTNYGYTF
>-|-|TRBJ2-5|TRBV29-1
TGCAGCGTTGATGTGGGGCCGCAAGAGACCCAGTACTTC
CSVDVGPQETQYF
>-|TRBD2|TRBJ2-5|TRBV7-6
TGTGCCAGCAGCAATCTAGCGGGAGGGAGTTGGGGAGAGACCCAGTACTTC
CASSNLAGGSWGETQYF